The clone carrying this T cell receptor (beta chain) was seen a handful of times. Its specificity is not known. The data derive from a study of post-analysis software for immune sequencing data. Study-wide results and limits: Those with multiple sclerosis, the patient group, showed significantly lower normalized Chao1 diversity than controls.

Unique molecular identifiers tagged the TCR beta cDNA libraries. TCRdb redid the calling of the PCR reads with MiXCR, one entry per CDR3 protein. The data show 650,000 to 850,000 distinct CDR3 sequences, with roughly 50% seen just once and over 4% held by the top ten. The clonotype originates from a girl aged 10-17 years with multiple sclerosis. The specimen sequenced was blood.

The CDR3 DNA reads as TGTGCCAGCAGTTTAAAGCCCGGACCCTACGAGCAGTACTTC. Translated: CASSLKPGPYEQYF. J is TRBJ2-7 and V is TRBV12-3 or TRBV12-4; D ambiguous. V dropped 2 bases and J dropped 2 bases, with 10 bases sitting between them. This CDR3 comprises 14 residues.